This TCR beta chain originates from a study of T cells in narcolepsy. Study context: Patients with NT1 or NT2 and healthy control donors were enrolled. Regarding the study as a whole: Same-patient CSF and blood CD4+ T cell clonotypes included HCRT-specific and TRIB2-specific autoreactive ones.

Repertoires were generated with immunoSEQ multiplex PCR, while TCRdb's copy carries only in-frame clones and drops some. The sample shows about 35,000 clones, roughly four fifths of them seen only once. Trimming pared 1 base from V and 7 bases from J, leaving 14 bases between. This CDR3 has 14 amino acids. Germline CDR1 SGHRS, CDR2 YFSETQ. Remarks on this clone: Its antigen is still unknown.

Sequenced material: memory (CD45RA-) CD4+ T cells from blood. This clonotype originated in a human donor in good health. The rearrangement joins TRBV5-1 to TRBJ1-1; unclear D gene. CDR3 nucleotide sequence: TGCGCCAGCAGCTTGACAACCGCCGGTGGTGAAGCTTTCTTT. Protein sequence: CASSLTTAGGEAFF.